A single sample is the source of the 21 T cell receptor beta chains below, sequenced in a study of response to subunit inactivated influenza vaccine. Via MiXCR, TCRdb re-called the RT-PCR reads, giving one row per CDR3 protein. The sample records over 450,000 distinct CDR3 sequences, approximately 13% being singletons. The sample here was PBMCs from blood, taken 40 to 50 days after vaccination. These receptors were collected from a man aged 45 to 65 who received an inactivated influenza vaccine.

The gene calls are TRBV6-2 or TRBV6-3 and TRBJ2-5, with 7 bases lining up with TRBD2. CDR3 size: 20 residues. CDR1 and CDR2 (germline): MNHEY, SVGEGT. V lost 7 bases and J lost 3; bases outside the gene matches: 26. The CDR3 DNA reads TGTGCCAGCACCATTACCGCCGTGGGGTCGGTTGGCGGGAGAAAAGAGACCCAGTACTTC. Protein sequence: CASTITAVGSVGGRKETQYF.

This clonotype was seen more than once but under ten times. This rearrangement joins TRBV7-2 to TRBJ1-3; a possible D gene is TRBD1 (5 bases). CDR1 is SGHTA, CDR2 FQGNSA, per germline. With 1 base removed from V and 4 bases from J, the gap between germline ends came to 11 bases. CDR3 length equals 15 residues. In nucleotides, the CDR3 is TGTGCCAGCAGCTTAGTTGAGGGGTTCGGAAACACCATATATTTT. Amino acid sequence: CASSLVEGFGNTIYF.

This clonotype was observed a handful of times. The V call is TRBV5-1, the J call TRBJ2-5; a weak D match, TRBD1 (5 bases). The CDR3 has 15 residues. Germline V gene sequence: CDR1 SGHRS, CDR2 YFSETQ. V lost 4 bases and J lost 2, with 15 bases in between. CDR3 nucleotide sequence: TGCGCCAGCAGCCCCCTCGGTACAGGTCAAGAGACCCAGTACTTC. As protein: CASSPLGTGQETQYF.

The rearrangement joins TRBV7-9 to TRBJ2-2; D might be TRBD2 (5 bases). Deletions cut 5 bases from V and 4 bases from J, with 11 bases between. This CDR3 is 14 amino acids long. Per germline, CDR1 SEHNR and CDR2 FQNEAQ (reference sequence). This chain's CDR3 is CASSVGAGTGELFF. In nucleotides, the CDR3 is TGTGCCAGCAGCGTAGGCGCGGGCACCGGGGAGCTGTTTTTT.

The V and J genes are TRBV7-6 and TRBJ1-1; 9 bases match TRBD1. In germline, CDR1 is SGHVS, CDR2 FNYEAQ. The CDR3 extends over 15 amino acids. Germline trimming cut 5 bases from V and 0 bases from J; bases unmatched to any gene: 4. CDR3 loop: CASSQTGGMNTEAFF. DNA for the CDR3: TGTGCCAGCAGCCAGACAGGGGGAATGAACACTGAAGCTTTCTTT.

The V gene is TRBV6-6, the J gene TRBJ1-1; D uncertain. The V and J ends lost 7 bases and 2 bases respectively, with 5 bases between them. There are 11 residues in the CDR3. Germline assignment: CDR1 MNHNY and CDR2 SVGAGI (reference sequence). As DNA, the CDR3 is TGTGCCAGCATGGGAAACACTGAAGCTTTCTTT. This gives the protein CASMGNTEAFF.

This chain uses TRBV28 with TRBJ2-6, with D perhaps TRBD2 (5 bases). Germline-derived CDR1 and CDR2 are MDHEN and SYDVKM. CDR3 length: 16 amino acids. V lost 3 bases, J lost 4 bases, and 13 bases lay in between. This CDR3 is CASSFGGGDGANVLTF. The CDR3 DNA follows: TGTGCCAGCAGTTTCGGAGGAGGAGACGGGGCCAACGTCCTGACTTTC.

This clonotype was counted only a few times. The V and J genes are TRBV11-3 and TRBJ2-1; maybe TRBD2 (6 bases). CDR3 size: 15 residues. With 0 bases removed from V and 8 bases from J, the gap between germline ends came to 14 bases. The germline gives CDR1 SGHNT, CDR2 YENEEA. The CDR3 reads CASSLEGQGGYEQFF. The CDR3 DNA follows: TGTGCCAGCAGCTTAGAGGGGCAGGGAGGCTATGAGCAGTTCTTC.

There are a few counts of this clonotype. J is TRBJ2-5 and V is TRBV5-1; D assignment may be TRBD1 or TRBD2 (6 bases each). There are 15 residues in the CDR3. Germline V gene sequence: CDR1 SGHRS, CDR2 YFSETQ. The V end was cut by 5 bases, the J end by 2 bases, with 16 bases between. The CDR3 loop is CASSWRRGDQETQYF. The CDR3 DNA reads as TGCGCCAGCAGTTGGCGGAGGGGGGATCAAGAGACCCAGTACTTC.

This clonotype was seen ten or more times. At one end, the junction sequence differs from germline, possibly due to a read error. The chain carries TRBV7-7 and TRBJ2-7, with TRBD2 as a possible D gene (6 bases). The CDR3 extends over 15 amino acids. The germline CDR1 and CDR2 sequences are SSHAT and FNYEAQ (reference sequence). In DNA form, the CDR3 reads TGTGCTAGCAGCTTAAGGGCTAGCGAAGACTACGAGCAGTACTTC. It translates to CASSLRASEDYEQYF.

This clonotype was counted between two and nine times. The chain has TRBV10-3 and TRBJ2-7; 10 nucleotides line up with TRBD1. Germline V lookup: CDR1 ENHRY, CDR2 SYGVKD. The V gene end was trimmed by 8 bases and the J gene end by 2 bases; junction bases not matched to a gene: 6. The CDR3 is made up of 14 amino acids. The CDR3 loop reads CAISGQGIAYEQYF. The CDR3 DNA is TGTGCCATCTCGGGACAGGGGATTGCCTACGAGCAGTACTTC.

Only a few counts were recorded for this clonotype. The chain carries TRBV29-1 and TRBJ2-5; D might be TRBD2 (5 bases). V shed 4 bases and J shed 5 bases, with 5 bases lying between them. This CDR3 spans 10 amino acids. The V gene's germline CDR1 is SQVTM and CDR2 ANQGSEA. The CDR3 region has the DNA TGCAGCGTTGGCGGGGAGACCCAGTACTTC. It codes for CSVGGETQYF.

This clonotype was seen more than once but under ten times. The gene calls are TRBV12-3 or TRBV12-4 and TRBJ2-6, with 7 nucleotides matching TRBD2. There are 17 residues in the CDR3. V shed 3 bases, J shed 3 bases, and the junction held 8 bases outside the gene matches. In DNA, the CDR3 is TGTGCCAGCAGTTTTGGGATGGGAGGGGATGGGGCCAACGTCCTGACTTTC. Amino acids: CASSFGMGGDGANVLTF.

The chain carries TRBV6-5 and TRBJ2-5; the match to TRBD1 covers 10 bases. This CDR3 is built from 15 residues. From germline, CDR1 is MNHEY and CDR2 SVGAGI. The V segment lost 0 bases and the J segment 5 bases; nucleotides outside the gene matches: 3. The CDR3 sequence: CASSYSGTGVETQYF. The CDR3 region has the DNA TGTGCCAGCAGTTACTCGGGGACAGGGGTTGAGACCCAGTACTTC.

The rearrangement uses TRBV6-2 or TRBV6-3 and TRBJ1-5; possible D gene TRBD1, 5 bases. Germline V gene data show CDR1 as MNHEY and CDR2 as SVGEGT. Trimming removed 5 bases from V and 7 bases from J, with 18 bases in between. The CDR3 totals 15 residues. CDR3 nucleotides: TGTGCCAGCAGTGTGGTGGGGCTGGGGCGGCAGCCCCAGCATTTT. Its translation: CASSVVGLGRQPQHF.

This clonotype came up once. A much larger clonotype is one base distant, so this may be a read error. This CDR3 is missing its conserved last phenylalanine or tryptophan, likely due to a read error. This chain connects TRBV12-3 or TRBV12-4 to TRBJ2-7; D gene ambiguous. V lost 6 bases, J lost 4 bases, and 7 bases lay in between. This CDR3 has 11 residues. In DNA, the CDR3 is TGTGCCAGCAGCGTTCGGTACGAGCAGTACTAC. This gives the protein CASSVRYEQYY.

This rearrangement joins TRBV7-2 to TRBJ1-1, with D possibly TRBD1 on 5 matching bases. V lost 1 base and J 2 bases, leaving 17 bases between the germline ends. The CDR3 is made up of 17 amino acids. CDR1 is SGHTA, CDR2 FQGNSA, per germline. DNA of the CDR3: TGTGCCAGCAGCTTAGTGGTTATCGGGGGTGCTAACACTGAAGCTTTCTTT. Translation gives CASSLVVIGGANTEAFF.

This clonotype appeared many times. V and J are TRBV7-9 and TRBJ2-7, with D unresolved. CDR3 length: 13 amino acids. Germline V gene data show CDR1 as SEHNR and CDR2 as FQNEAQ (reference sequence). Trimming removed 6 bases at V and 2 bases at J, with 11 bases between. The CDR3 DNA reads as TGTGCCAGCAGTCCTGGACCAGCCTACGAGCAGTACTTC. Amino acids: CASSPGPAYEQYF.

The chain uses TRBV6-2 or TRBV6-3 and TRBJ2-1; D remains ambiguous. Germline values: CDR1 MNHEY, CDR2 SVGEGT. CDR3 size: 15 residues. The germline V and J ends were trimmed by 2 bases and 8 bases, with 16 bases remaining between them. CDR3 region: CASSYLGPPGDEQFF. CDR3 DNA: TGTGCCAGCAGTTACCTCGGGCCGCCGGGCGATGAGCAGTTCTTC.

Regarding this clonotype: An end of the junction does not agree with germline; a read error may underlie this. V is TRBV28 and J is TRBJ2-4; 7 bases match TRBD1. Germline loops: CDR1 MDHEN, CDR2 SYDVKM. The CDR3 is made up of 13 amino acids. The CDR3 nucleotides read TGTGCCCGCAGGATCCGGGACAGAGGCATTCAGTACTTC. This codes for CARRIRDRGIQYF.

The chain links TRBV9 to TRBJ2-5; the D is unclear. Trimming cost V 0 bases and J 5 bases, with 8 bases left between them. There are 13 residues in the CDR3. Germline values: CDR1 SGDLS, CDR2 YYNGEE. CDR3 sequence reads: CASSVGAVETQYF. For the CDR3, the DNA is TGTGCCAGCAGCGTAGGGGCAGTTGAGACCCAGTACTTC.